The rows below give T cell receptor beta chains drawn from one sample of a study of CD8 T cells in ankylosing spondylitis. TCRdb called the 5' RACE reads again in MiXCR, with one record for every CDR3 protein. Among some 220,000 distinct CDR3 sequences listed, around 6.6% were seen once. The sequenced sample consisted of blood, either unsorted or a sorted T cell fraction (not recorded which). The receptors were gathered from a male donor with ankylosing spondylitis. CDR3s include the opening cysteine and the closing phenylalanine or tryptophan. D genes are given only for firm matches. Clone size is shown for a subset of rows, as once, few, many or a class of expanded clone.

TRBJ2-4 | NA | many | TRBV7-9 | CASSSRTENIQYF | TGTGCCAGCAGCTCAAGGACAGAGAACATTCAGTACTTC
TRBJ1-3 | TRBD1 | many | TRBV6-1 | CASSQTGYSSGNTIYF | TGTGCCAGCAGTCAGACAGGGTACAGCTCTGGAAACACCATATATTTT
TRBJ2-7 | NA | many | TRBV7-9 | CASIPGAASSYEQYF | TGTGCCAGCATCCCGGGGGCGGCGAGCTCCTACGAGCAGTACTTC
TRBJ2-7 | NA | NA | TRBV4-1 | CASSQVPDSYEQYF | TGCGCCAGCAGCCAAGTCCCGGACTCCTACGAGCAGTACTTC
TRBJ2-1 | TRBD2 | many | TRBV4-3 | CASSRHISGGYNEQFF | TGCGCCAGCAGCCGCCATATTAGCGGGGGGTACAATGAGCAGTTCTTC
TRBJ2-3 | NA | many | TRBV7-9 | CASSSPGHRDTQYF | TGTGCCAGCAGCTCCCCGGGACACCGAGATACGCAGTATTTT
TRBJ2-7 | TRBD2 | many | TRBV5-8 | CASSPGTSGGISYEQYF | TGTGCCAGCAGCCCCGGGACTAGCGGAGGGATTTCCTACGAGCAGTACTTC
TRBJ2-7 | NA | NA | TRBV7-6 | CASSSDRRPSYEQYF | TGTGCCAGCAGCTCAGACAGGAGACCTTCCTACGAGCAGTACTTC
TRBJ2-7 | TRBD2 | NA | TRBV7-2 | CASSSGLAGGLVEQYF | TGTGCCAGCAGCTCGGGACTAGCGGGAGGGCTAGTCGAGCAGTACTTC
TRBJ2-1 | NA | many | TRBV4-1 | CASSRISTKSSYNEQFF | TGCGCCAGCAGCCGGATCTCGACTAAGAGCTCCTACAATGAGCAGTTCTTC
TRBJ2-1 | NA | many | TRBV5-1 | CASSLGRDYPYNEQFF | TGCGCCAGCAGCTTGGGTCGGGATTACCCCTACAATGAGCAGTTCTTC
TRBJ2-1 | NA | NA | TRBV7-9 | CASSQDLRLRSYNEQFF | TGTGCCAGCAGCCAAGACCTCAGACTTCGCTCCTACAATGAGCAGTTCTTC
TRBJ2-1 | NA | few | TRBV29-1 | CSVRGRGDEQFF | TGCAGCGTCCGGGGCCGTGGTGATGAGCAGTTCTTC
TRBJ2-2 | NA | many | TRBV11-1 | CASSLAITALDSNTGELFF | TGTGCCAGCAGCTTAGCGATCACAGCCTTGGATTCGAACACCGGGGAGCTGTTTTTT
TRBJ2-5 | TRBD1 | few | TRBV28 | CASSFGRDRGLETQYF | TGTGCCAGCAGTTTTGGGCGGGACAGGGGGTTAGAGACCCAGTACTTC
TRBJ1-4 | NA | NA | TRBV4-3 | CASSLDRRTTNEKLFF | TGCGCCAGCAGCCTCGACAGGAGAACAACTAATGAAAAACTGTTTTTT
TRBJ2-5 | NA | many | TRBV27 | CASSPPGHRRKETQYF | TGTGCCAGCAGTCCTCCGGGACATCGTCGGAAAGAGACCCAGTACTTC
TRBJ2-5 | NA | NA | TRBV7-2 | CASSLIVGSETQYF | TGTGCCAGCAGCTTAATTGTCGGGAGCGAGACCCAGTACTTC
TRBJ2-7 | TRBD2 | many | TRBV29-1 | CSVSGGGRSSYEQYF | TGCAGCGTGAGTGGGGGGGGACGTAGTTCCTACGAGCAGTACTTC
TRBJ2-4 | NA | few | TRBV28 | CASTTRAKNIQYF | TGTGCCAGCACCACCCGAGCCAAAAACATTCAGTACTTC
TRBJ2-3 | NA | many | TRBV4-2 | CASSQDYGDFYTDTQYF | TGTGCCAGCAGCCAAGATTACGGGGACTTTTACACAGATACGCAGTATTTT
TRBJ1-2 | NA | many | TRBV7-9 | CASPGQGYGYTF | TGTGCCAGCCCCGGACAAGGCTATGGCTACACCTTC
TRBJ2-7 | TRBD1 | few | TRBV28 | CASSLAFGTATYEQYF | TGTGCCAGCAGCCTTGCCTTCGGGACAGCGACCTACGAGCAGTACTTC